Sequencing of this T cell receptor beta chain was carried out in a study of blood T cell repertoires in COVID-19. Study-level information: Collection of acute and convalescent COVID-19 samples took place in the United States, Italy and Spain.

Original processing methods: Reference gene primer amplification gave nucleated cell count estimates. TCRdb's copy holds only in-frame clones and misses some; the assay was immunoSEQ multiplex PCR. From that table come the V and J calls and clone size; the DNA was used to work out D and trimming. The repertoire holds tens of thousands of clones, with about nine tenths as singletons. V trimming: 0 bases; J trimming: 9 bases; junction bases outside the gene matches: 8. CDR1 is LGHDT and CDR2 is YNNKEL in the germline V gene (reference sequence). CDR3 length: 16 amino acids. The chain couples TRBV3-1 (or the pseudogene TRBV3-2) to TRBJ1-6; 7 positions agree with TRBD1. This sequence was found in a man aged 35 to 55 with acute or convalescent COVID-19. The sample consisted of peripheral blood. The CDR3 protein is CASSQDTQGRSSPLHF. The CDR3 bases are TGTGCCAGCAGCCAAGATACACAGGGGCGAAGTTCACCCCTCCACTTT.